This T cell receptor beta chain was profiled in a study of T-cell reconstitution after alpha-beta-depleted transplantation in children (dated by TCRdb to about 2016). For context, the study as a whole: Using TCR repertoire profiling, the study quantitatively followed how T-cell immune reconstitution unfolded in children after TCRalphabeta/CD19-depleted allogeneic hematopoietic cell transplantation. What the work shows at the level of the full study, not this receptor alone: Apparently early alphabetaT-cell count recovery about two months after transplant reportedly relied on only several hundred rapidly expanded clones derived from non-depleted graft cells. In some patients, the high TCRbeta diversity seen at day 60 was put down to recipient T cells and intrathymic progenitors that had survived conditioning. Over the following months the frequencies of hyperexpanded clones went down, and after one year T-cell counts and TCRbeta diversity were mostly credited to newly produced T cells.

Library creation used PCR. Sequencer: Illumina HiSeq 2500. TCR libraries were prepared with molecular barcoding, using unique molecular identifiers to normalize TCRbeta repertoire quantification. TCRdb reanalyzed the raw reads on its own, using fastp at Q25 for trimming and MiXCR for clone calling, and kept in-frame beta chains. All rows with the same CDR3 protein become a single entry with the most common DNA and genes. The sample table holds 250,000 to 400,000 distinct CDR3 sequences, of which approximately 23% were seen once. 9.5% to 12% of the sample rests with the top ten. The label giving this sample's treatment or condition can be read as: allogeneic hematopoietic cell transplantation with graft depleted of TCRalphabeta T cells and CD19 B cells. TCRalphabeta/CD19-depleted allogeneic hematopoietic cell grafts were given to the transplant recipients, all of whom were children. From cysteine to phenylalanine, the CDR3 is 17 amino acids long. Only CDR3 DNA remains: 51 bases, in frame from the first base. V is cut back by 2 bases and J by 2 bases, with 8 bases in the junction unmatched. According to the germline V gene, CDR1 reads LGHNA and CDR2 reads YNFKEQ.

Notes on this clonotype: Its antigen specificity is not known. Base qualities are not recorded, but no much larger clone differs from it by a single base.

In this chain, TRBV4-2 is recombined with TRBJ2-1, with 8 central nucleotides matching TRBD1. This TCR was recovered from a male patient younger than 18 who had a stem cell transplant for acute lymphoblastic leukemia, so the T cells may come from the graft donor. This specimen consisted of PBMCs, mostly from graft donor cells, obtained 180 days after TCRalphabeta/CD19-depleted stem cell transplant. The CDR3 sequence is CASSQWVQGEPYNEQFF. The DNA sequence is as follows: TGTGCCAGCAGCCAATGGGTACAGGGGGAGCCCTACAATGAGCAGTTCTTC.